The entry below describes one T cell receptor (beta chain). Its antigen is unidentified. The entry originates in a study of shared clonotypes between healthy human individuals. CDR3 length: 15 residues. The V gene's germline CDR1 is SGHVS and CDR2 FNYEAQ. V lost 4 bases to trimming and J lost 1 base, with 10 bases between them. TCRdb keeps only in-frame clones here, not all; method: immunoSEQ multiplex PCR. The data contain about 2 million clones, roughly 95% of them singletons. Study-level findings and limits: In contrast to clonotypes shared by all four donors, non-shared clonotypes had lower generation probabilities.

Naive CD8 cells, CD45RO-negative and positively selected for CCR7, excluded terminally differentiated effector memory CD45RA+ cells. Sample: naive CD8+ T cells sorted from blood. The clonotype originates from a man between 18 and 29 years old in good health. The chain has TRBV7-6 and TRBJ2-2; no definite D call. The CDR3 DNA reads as TGTGCCAGCAGCTCCGAGACGGGGAACACCGGGGAGCTGTTTTTT. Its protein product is CASSSETGNTGELFF.